The present T cell receptor beta chain was sequenced within a study of response to subunit inactivated influenza vaccine (dated by TCRdb to about 2018). General notes on the study: The study used deep quantitative T cell receptor repertoire profiling to track responses to a trivalent subunit inactivated influenza vaccine. Summary of the overall study and its limitations: According to the authors, only a limited number of new T cells may be recruited by each seasonal influenza vaccination.

This clonotype was detected a few times. This clone's antigen is unknown. One base away there is no much larger clone; base qualities are not given. Libraries were constructed by RT-PCR. The reads were generated on an Illumina HiSeq 2500. TCRdb reanalyzed the raw reads on its own, using fastp at Q25 for trimming and MiXCR for clone calling, and kept in-frame beta chains. Rows with a matching CDR3 protein are joined into one entry that keeps the most common DNA and genes. Recorded for this sample are 600,000 to 850,000 distinct CDR3 sequences; around 15% of them occurred a single time. The ten largest make up 6% to 9.5% of the sample. This receptor was identified in a man aged 50 to 59 who received an inactivated influenza vaccine. Donor details come from another sample of the same person, matched by shared clones. The sequencing here drew on PBMCs from blood, taken around 14 days before vaccination.

The DNA sequence follows: TGTGCCAGCAGCTTGAAAATAGCGGCGCAGCCCCAGCATTTT. It translates as CASSLKIAAQPQHF. The rearranged chain carries TRBV5-5 and TRBJ1-5; confidence is insufficient to name the D gene. Cut back by 1 base and 7 bases, the V and J ends lie 12 bases apart. As encoded in the germline V gene (reference sequence), CDR1 is SGHKS while CDR2 is YYEKEE. From its cysteine to its phenylalanine, the CDR3 spans 14 amino acids. Only the CDR3 DNA is retained, 42 bases long and in frame from the first base.